The 23 T cell receptor beta chains reported below all come from one sample, sequenced in a study of Graves' ophthalmopathy and Graves' hyperthyroidism. The sequenced template was RNA, covering the TCR beta CDR3 region. RT-PCR with HTBI primers came first, then second-round multiplex PCR. In TCRdb, the multiplex PCR reads were re-called with MiXCR into one record per CDR3 protein. The table has about 400,000 distinct CDR3 sequences, more than 20% seen once. The source material was peripheral blood. These receptor sequences come from a woman under 30 with stable Graves' hyperthyroidism.

This clonotype was seen repeatedly, ten times or more. The chain combines TRBV20-1 with TRBJ2-7; 7 nucleotides agree with TRBD2. Germline CDR1 is DFQATT and CDR2 is SNEGSKA (reference sequence). The length of the CDR3 is 15 residues. J gave up 5 bases and V 3 bases, and 13 bases lay outside the gene matches. CDR3 nucleotide sequence: TGCAGTGCTAGGTCCGGGACTATCGCCCGTCACGAGCAGTACTTC. Encoded protein: CSARSGTIARHEQYF.

This clonotype was found a few times. This chain uses TRBV5-4 with TRBJ2-7, with 8 bases that match TRBD1. CDR3 size: 17 residues. CDR1 is SGHNT, CDR2 YYREEE, per germline (reference sequence). Germline trimming cut 1 base from V and 7 bases from J; bases unmatched to any gene: 16. The CDR3 DNA is TGTGCCAGCAGCTTGCACCCCCCCGACAGGGGATTGAGGGAGCAGTACTTC. It encodes CASSLHPPDRGLREQYF.

This chain connects TRBV6-5 to TRBJ2-7; possible D gene TRBD1, 6 bases. Germline-derived CDR1 and CDR2 are MNHEY and SVGAGI. V lost 3 bases and J 4 bases, leaving 19 bases between the germline ends. The CDR3 runs to 16 residues. Here the CDR3 DNA reads TGTGCCAGCAGTTATCCGGGACACGGGCATCCTTACGAGCAGTACTTC. It codes for CASSYPGHGHPYEQYF.

This clonotype was observed a handful of times. The chain couples TRBV7-9 to TRBJ2-5; possible D gene TRBD1, 5 bases. Germline V gives CDR1 SEHNR, CDR2 FQNEAQ (reference sequence). The CDR3 runs 13 residues. The V end lost 6 bases, the J end lost 1 base, and 9 bases lay between the germline ends. In DNA, the CDR3 is TGTGCCAGCAGACCCGACAGCCAAGAGACCCAGTACTTC. Protein: CASRPDSQETQYF.

This clonotype was seen repeatedly, ten times or more. The gene calls are TRBV15 and TRBJ1-1, with 7 bases lining up with TRBD1. This CDR3 region has 12 residues. The junction had 0 bases not matched to a gene; V was cut back by 1 base and J by 7 bases. Germline-derived CDR1 and CDR2 are LNHNV and YYDKDF (reference sequence). The CDR3 loop reads CATSRGQGEAFF. The DNA for the CDR3 is TGTGCCACCAGCAGAGGACAGGGTGAAGCTTTCTTT. Together with reference TRBV15 and TRBJ1-1, the CDR3 gives the full variable domain: DAMVIQNPRYQVTQFGKPVTLSCSQTLNHNVMYWYQQKSSQAPKLLFHYYDKDFNNEADTPDNFQSRRPNTSFCFLDIRSPGLGDTAMYLCATSRGQGEAFFGQGTRLTVV.

There are many counts of this clonotype. V usage is TRBV12-3 or TRBV12-4 and J usage is TRBJ1-1; D is unresolved. Trimming shortened V by 3 bases and J by 0 bases, and 8 bases separated the two germline ends. The CDR3 extends over 14 amino acids. The CDR3 here is CASSFSLMNTEAFF. As DNA, the CDR3 is TGTGCCAGCAGTTTTAGCTTAATGAACACTGAAGCTTTCTTT.

This CDR3 reads CATSEPGQGGETQYF. CDR3 in DNA: TGTGCCACCAGTGAACCGGGACAGGGTGGAGAGACCCAGTACTTC. This sequence joins TRBV24-1 and TRBJ2-5; 9 positions agree with TRBD1. The CDR3 is 15 amino acids. Trimming took 4 bases from V and 4 from J; bases not matched to a gene: 6. Germline V gives CDR1 KGHDR, CDR2 SFDVKD.

The chain is built from TRBV28 and TRBJ2-7; a possible D gene is TRBD1 (5 bases). The V end lost 3 bases, the J end lost 2 bases, and 14 bases lay between the germline ends. Per the germline V gene, CDR1 is MDHEN and CDR2 is SYDVKM. The CDR3 is 15 residues long. Written as DNA, the CDR3 is TGTGCCAGCAGTTTGGACCCAGGACATACCTACGAGCAGTACTTC. Its translation: CASSLDPGHTYEQYF.

This clonotype was counted many times. The chain joins TRBV29-1 to TRBJ2-7, with D perhaps matching TRBD1 or TRBD2 (7 bases each). The V gene lost 2 bases and the J gene lost 5 bases, with 19 bases spanning the gap. Germline V gene sequence: CDR1 SQVTM, CDR2 ANQGSEA. CDR3 length: 15 amino acids. The CDR3 protein is CSVEPQGGASHEQYF. The CDR3 DNA reads TGCAGCGTTGAACCTCAGGGGGGGGCGAGCCACGAGCAGTACTTC.

This clonotype was observed a handful of times. The V and J genes are TRBV7-8 and TRBJ2-5; 9 bases are a match to TRBD1. V was pared by 5 bases and J by 6 bases, with 13 bases of the junction left unmatched. This CDR3 region has 16 residues. Germline V gene sequence: CDR1 SGHVS, CDR2 FQNEAQ. The DNA of the CDR3 is TGTGCCAGCAGCGCCCCCTGGGACAGGGCTTTTAAGACCCAGTACTTC. It codes for CASSAPWDRAFKTQYF.

The chain links TRBV11-1 to TRBJ1-1; TRBD1 might be the D (6 bases). V dropped 5 bases and J dropped 11 bases, with 21 bases sitting between them. Germline lookup yields CDR1 SGHAT and CDR2 FQDESV (reference sequence). There are 14 residues in the CDR3. This CDR3 is CASSALGRGPAAFF. CDR3 in DNA: TGTGCCAGCAGCGCCCTGGGGCGGGGGCCTGCGGCTTTCTTT. The full variable domain, with the rest looked up from reference TRBV11-1 and TRBJ1-1, is EAEVAQSPRYKITEKSQAVAFWCDPISGHATLYWYRQILGQGPELLVQFQDESVVDDSQLPKDRFSAERLKGVDSTLKIQPAELGDSAMYLCASSALGRGPAAFFGQGTRLTVV.

This clonotype was seen ten or more times. The J gene is TRBJ1-3, the V gene TRBV6-5; D may be TRBD1 (6 bases). The CDR3 extends over 15 amino acids. Germline loops: CDR1 MNHEY, CDR2 SVGAGI. Trimming stripped 6 bases from V and 0 bases from J, with 12 bases between. This CDR3 reads CASRKDSNSGNTIYF. CDR3 sequence (DNA): TGTGCCAGCAGAAAGGACAGCAACTCTGGAAACACCATATATTTT.

V gene TRBV30 combines with J gene TRBJ1-1; possibly TRBD1 for D (6 bases). The V end was cut by 0 bases, the J end by 7 bases, with 9 bases between. The CDR3 has 12 residues. Germline loops: CDR1 GTSNPN, CDR2 SVGIG (reference sequence). CDR3 coding DNA: TGTGCCTGGAGTGTAAGGGGGTTTGAAGCTTTCTTT. Amino acid sequence: CAWSVRGFEAFF.

The chain combines TRBV28 with TRBJ1-2, with D possibly matching TRBD1 (5 bases). Trimming took 3 bases from V and 4 from J, leaving 12 bases between them. Germline CDR1 reads MDHEN; CDR2 reads SYDVKM. This CDR3 region has 14 residues. The CDR3 is CASSFAGDPYGYTF. As DNA, the CDR3 is TGTGCCAGCAGTTTTGCGGGGGATCCCTATGGCTACACCTTC.

This clonotype was seen ten or more times. This chain joins TRBV6-5 and TRBJ2-5; 9 nucleotides agree with TRBD2. V shed 7 bases, J shed 5 bases, and the junction held 5 bases outside the gene matches. CDR1 is MNHEY and CDR2 is SVGAGI in the germline V gene. The CDR3 sequence is 13 residues long. The CDR3 nucleotides are TGTGCCAGCAAAGCGGGAGGAGGGGAGACCCAGTACTTC. The encoded protein is CASKAGGGETQYF.

This sequence joins TRBV6-1 and TRBJ1-2, with TRBD1 identical over 10 bases. V lost 6 bases, J lost 2 bases, and 6 bases stayed unmatched. The CDR3 is made up of 15 amino acids. Germline values: CDR1 MNHNS, CDR2 SASEGT. Here the CDR3 reads CASSSGTGVNYGYTF. The DNA for the CDR3 is TGTGCCAGCAGCTCCGGGACAGGGGTAAACTATGGCTACACCTTC.

This clonotype was picked up many times. This chain uses TRBV5-1 with TRBJ2-7; D is unclear. V gave up 0 bases and J gave up 5 bases, with 18 bases separating them. The CDR3 length is 16 residues. Per the germline V gene, CDR1 is SGHRS and CDR2 is YFSETQ. DNA of the CDR3: TGCGCCAGCAGCTTGGCCTCTACAGCCGTCGCTGACGAGCAGTACTTC. This encodes CASSLASTAVADEQYF.

The V call is TRBV30, the J call TRBJ1-1; maybe TRBD1 (6 bases). CDR3 length equals 13 residues. CDR1 GTSNPN and CDR2 SVGIG come from the germline V gene (reference sequence). Trimming took off 5 bases at V and 7 bases at J, with 17 bases between the two ends. This chain's CDR3 is CAWGRGGVGEAFF. The CDR3 DNA sequence: TGTGCCTGGGGTAGGGGGGGTGTCGGTGAAGCTTTCTTT.

Ten or more counts support this clonotype. The rearrangement joins TRBV6-1 to TRBJ1-2; possibly TRBD1 for D (6 bases). V was pared by 8 bases and J by 0 bases, with 13 bases between. Per the germline V gene, CDR1 is MNHNS and CDR2 is SASEGT. CDR3 length equals 14 residues. In DNA, the CDR3 is TGTGCCAGCGGGGGACACCAGTCTAACTATGGCTACACCTTC. Amino acids: CASGGHQSNYGYTF.

This clonotype was counted once. The rearrangement links TRBV19 to TRBJ2-6; no definite D call. In germline, CDR1 is LNHDA, CDR2 SQIVND (reference sequence). V shed 10 bases and J shed 4 bases, with 11 bases lying between them. The CDR3 covers 13 residues. CDR3 protein: CAIRSPGANVLTF. The CDR3 DNA is TGTGCCATTCGGTCCCCCGGGGCCAACGTCCTGACTTTC. Full variable domain (outside the CDR3, taken from reference TRBV19 and TRBJ2-6): DGGITQSPKYLFRKEGQNVTLSCEQNLNHDAMYWYRQDPGQGLRLIYYSQIVNDFQKGDIAEGYSVSREKKESFPLTVTSAQKNPTAFYLCAIRSPGANVLTFGAGSRLTVL.

For this clonotype: A junction boundary mismatches the germline segment, possibly from a read error. The CDR3 bases are TGTGCCGGCAGTCCAACACCCGCGCCGCCCCAAAATGGCTACACCTTC. Protein: CAGSPTPAPPQNGYTF. The chain combines TRBV6-5 with TRBJ1-2; D unresolved. Germline V gene sequence: CDR1 MNHEY, CDR2 SVGAGI. The CDR3 loop spans 16 amino acids.

The chain combines TRBV5-1 with TRBJ1-2, with D hard to call. V lost 2 bases, J lost 4 bases, and 9 bases lay in between. Germline V lookup: CDR1 SGHRS, CDR2 YFSETQ. CDR3 size: 13 residues. The CDR3 here is CASSFQQSYGYTF. CDR3 DNA: TGCGCCAGCAGCTTTCAACAGAGCTATGGCTACACCTTC.

The sample holds many counts of this clonotype. This chain connects TRBV20-1 to TRBJ2-7, with D possibly matching TRBD1 (6 bases). The CDR3 is made up of 15 amino acids. Germline V lookup: CDR1 DFQATT, CDR2 SNEGSKA (reference sequence). V dropped 1 base and J dropped 4 bases, with 17 bases sitting between them. The CDR3 DNA sequence: TGCAGTGCTAGAGGAGGCAGGGGTTTTGGATACGAGCAGTACTTC. This gives the protein CSARGGRGFGYEQYF.